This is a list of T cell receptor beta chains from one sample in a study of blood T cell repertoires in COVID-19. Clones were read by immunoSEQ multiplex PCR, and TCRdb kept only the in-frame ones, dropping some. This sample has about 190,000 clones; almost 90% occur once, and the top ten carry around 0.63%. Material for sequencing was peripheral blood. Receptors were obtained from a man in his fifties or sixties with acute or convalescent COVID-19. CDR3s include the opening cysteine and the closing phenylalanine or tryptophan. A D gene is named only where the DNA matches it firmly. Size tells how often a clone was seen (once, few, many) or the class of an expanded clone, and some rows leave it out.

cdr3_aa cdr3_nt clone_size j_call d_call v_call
CASSSRTITLNQPQHF TGTGCCAGCAGCTCTAGGACAATTACCCTCAATCAGCCCCAGCATTTT . TRBJ1-5 . TRBV5-6
CASRLRLGSGSSTDTQYF TGTGCCAGCAGGTTGCGTCTGGGGAGCGGGTCCTCCACAGATACGCAGTATTTT . TRBJ2-3 . TRBV28
CASSERSTSPDTQYF TGTGCCAGCAGTGAAAGGTCGACTAGCCCAGATACGCAGTATTTT . TRBJ2-3 TRBD2 TRBV25-1
CASSLRRQAMNEKLFF TGTGCCAGCAGCTTACGTCGACAGGCGATGAATGAAAAACTGTTTTTT few TRBJ1-4 . TRBV7-8
CASSPVLLGAAPRELFF TGTGCCAGCTCACCTGTTCTATTGGGGGCAGCGCCTCGGGAGCTGTTTTTT . TRBJ2-2 . TRBV18
CASSSKQGALAKNIQYF TGTGCCAGCAGCTCGAAACAGGGGGCCTTGGCCAAAAACATTCAGTACTTC . TRBJ2-4 TRBD1 TRBV5-4
CASSYFASSGNTIYF TGTGCCAGCAGTTACTTCGCGAGCTCTGGAAACACCATATATTTT few TRBJ1-3 . TRBV6-2/TRBV6-3
CASSLVAGPTEAFF TGTGCCAGCAGCTTAGTGGCAGGGCCCACTGAAGCTTTCTTT . TRBJ1-1 . TRBV7-2
CASSSLSTGRETQYF TGTGCCAGCTCATCGCTCTCGACAGGGCGGGAGACCCAGTACTTC . TRBJ2-5 TRBD1 TRBV18
CASSQNGGVAYEQYF TGTGCCAGCAGCCAAAACGGGGGAGTCGCCTACGAGCAGTACTTC . TRBJ2-7 . TRBV2
CASSITSIHEQFF TGTGCCAGTAGTATAACTAGCATCCATGAGCAGTTCTTC . TRBJ2-1 . TRBV19
CATRRDSWETQYF TGTGCCACACGCCGGGACTCCTGGGAGACCCAGTACTTC once TRBJ2-5 . TRBV6-5
CASSPLATSGKVEQFF TGTGCCAGCAGCCCGTTAGCGACTAGCGGGAAGGTTGAGCAGTTCTTC once TRBJ2-1 TRBD2 TRBV11-2
CASSLNGQGREKLFF TGTGCCAGCAGTTTAAATGGACAGGGTCGTGAAAAACTGTTTTTT . TRBJ1-4 TRBD1 TRBV28
CASSTTFETQYF TGCGCCAGCAGCACCACTTTCGAGACCCAGTACTTC . TRBJ2-5 . TRBV5-1
CASSLGPSGSGDTQYF TGCGCCAGCAGCTTGGGCCCTAGCGGGAGTGGAGATACGCAGTATTTT once TRBJ2-3 TRBD2 TRBV5-1
CASSQEGQSNQPQHF TGCGCCAGCAGCCAAGAGGGACAGAGCAATCAGCCCCAGCATTTT . TRBJ1-5 TRBD1 TRBV4-1